The 30 T cell receptor beta chains below come from one sample, sequenced in a study of T cell clonotyping in hematopoietic cell transplantation. Sequencing was performed with immunoSEQ multiplex PCR; in TCRdb, only in-frame clones are kept and a portion is missing. The sample lists 15,000 to 20,000 clones, approximately 79% seen once, with roughly 15% in the top ten. Sequencing input: peripheral blood mononuclear cells. The receptor set was obtained from a man aged 55 to 70 in good health. Some clones in this sample may be carry-over from other donors' samples.

The CDR3 is CASSFPDISYGYTF. In nucleotides, the CDR3 is TGCGCCAGCAGCTTCCCGGACATATCATATGGCTACACCTTC. The V and J genes are TRBV5-1 and TRBJ1-2; a weak D match, TRBD1 (5 bases). Trimming left V 2 bases short and J 5 bases short, with 13 bases between. The CDR3 is made up of 14 amino acids. Looked up from germline, CDR1 is SGHRS and CDR2 is YFSETQ.

V usage is TRBV7-8 and J usage is TRBJ2-5; 11 bases fit TRBD2. The CDR3 has 15 amino acids. V was pared by 3 bases and J by 2 bases, with 2 bases of the junction left unmatched. Germline CDR1 reads SGHVS; CDR2 reads FQNEAQ. DNA of the CDR3: TGTGCCAGCAGCTTTGGGACTAGCGGTCAAGAGACCCAGTACTTC. Translating gives CASSFGTSGQETQYF. Full variable domain (remainder filled in from reference TRBV7-8 and TRBJ2-5): GAGVSQSPRYKVAKRGQDVALRCDPISGHVSLFWYQQALGQGPEFLTYFQNEAQLDKSGLPSDRFFAERPEGSVSTLKIQRTQQEDSAVYLCASSFGTSGQETQYFGPGTRLLVL.

The chain recombines TRBV11-3 with TRBJ2-7; a weak D match, TRBD2 (6 bases). V was clipped by 4 bases and J by 4 bases, with 8 bases between them. The CDR3 spans 12 residues. The germline V gene encodes CDR1 SGHNT and CDR2 YENEEA. Here the CDR3 DNA reads TGTGCCAGCAGCTCGGGACTTTACGAGCAGTACTTC. Amino acid sequence: CASSSGLYEQYF.

This chain uses TRBV25-1 with TRBJ1-6, with TRBD1 identical over 9 bases. The V and J ends lost 6 bases and 10 bases, in that order; junction bases with no gene match: 4. Germline V lookup: CDR1 MGHDK, CDR2 SYGVNS. The length of the CDR3 is 13 residues. The CDR3 spells CASRGDRVSPLHF. The CDR3, as DNA: TGTGCCAGCAGGGGGGACAGGGTATCACCCCTCCACTTT.

The sample holds one count of this clone. This chain connects TRBV9 to TRBJ2-3; 10 positions agree with TRBD1. V was clipped by 7 bases and J by 5 bases; unmatched bases: 4. The CDR3 is made up of 13 amino acids. Per germline, CDR1 SGDLS and CDR2 YYNGEE. Written as DNA, the CDR3 is TGTGCCAGCGATGGGACAGGGGAAGATACGCAGTATTTT. Translated, it gives CASDGTGEDTQYF.

The genes are TRBV5-6 and TRBJ1-2; possibly TRBD1 for D (5 bases). V shed 2 bases and J shed 6 bases, with 23 bases lying between them. The length of the CDR3 is 17 residues. Germline V gene lookup returns CDR1 SGHDT and CDR2 YYEEEE. As DNA, the CDR3 is TGTGCCAGCAGCTTCCGATTGGGGCGGTCGGTTCTGGATGGCTACACCTTC. Encoded protein: CASSFRLGRSVLDGYTF.

The chain carries TRBV25-1 and TRBJ1-4; TRBD1 matches at 7 bases. Looked up from germline, CDR1 is MGHDK and CDR2 is SYGVNS. This CDR3 contains 16 residues. After removal of 3 bases from V and 4 bases from J, the junction contained 8 bases not matched to a gene. Here the CDR3 reads CASSEPSRGDNEKLFF. The CDR3 DNA reads as TGTGCCAGCAGTGAGCCCTCCAGGGGGGATAATGAAAAACTGTTTTTT.

The chain is built from TRBV28 and TRBJ1-1; D gene uncertain. The V and J ends lost 3 bases and 2 bases respectively, with 10 bases between them. Germline V CDR1 and CDR2: MDHEN, SYDVKM. This CDR3 contains 14 residues. The CDR3 coding sequence is TGTGCCAGCAGTTTGACCAGGAGCAACACTGAAGCTTTCTTT. Its protein is CASSLTRSNTEAFF. Variable domain in full (rest from reference TRBV28 and TRBJ1-1): DVKVTQSSRYLVKRTGEKVFLECVQDMDHENMFWYRQDPGLGLRLIYFSYDVKMKEKGDIPEGYSVSREKKERFSLILESASTNQTSMYLCASSLTRSNTEAFFGQGTRLTVV.

The chain joins TRBV6-5 to TRBJ1-2; TRBD1 might be the D (6 bases). The CDR3 covers 16 residues. V lost 4 bases and J lost 2, with 17 bases in between. The germline V gene has CDR1 MNHEY and CDR2 SVGAGI. The CDR3 DNA follows: TGTGCCAGCAGTTCCCCTCGTCAGGGGTTAAACTATGGCTACACCTTC. It specifies CASSSPRQGLNYGYTF.

In its sample, this clone was seen once. The chain combines TRBV15 with TRBJ2-7; 9 bases agree with TRBD2. Germline V lookup: CDR1 LNHNV, CDR2 YYDKDF (reference sequence). This CDR3 spans 14 amino acids. V shed 3 bases, J shed 7 bases, and the junction held 7 bases outside the gene matches. The CDR3 DNA is TGTGCCACCAGCAGGCGCGGACTAGCGTGGGAGCAGTACTTC. It codes for CATSRRGLAWEQYF.

The chain carries TRBV10-3 and TRBJ2-7; D tentatively fits TRBD1 or TRBD2 (6 bases each). Germline CDR1 reads ENHRY; CDR2 reads SYGVKD. The CDR3 spans 13 residues. The V end lost 6 bases, the J end lost 4 bases, and 13 bases lay between the germline ends. CDR3 loop: CAIRRGASYEQYF. CDR3 sequence (DNA): TGTGCCATCAGGAGGGGGGCGTCTTACGAGCAGTACTTC.

V and J are TRBV30 and TRBJ2-5; 9 bases fit TRBD2. The length of the CDR3 is 15 residues. Germline CDR1 reads GTSNPN; CDR2 reads SVGIG (reference sequence). The V gene end was trimmed by 6 bases and the J gene end by 4 bases; junction bases not matched to a gene: 12. CDR3 region: CACLAGKAAPETQYF. The CDR3 coding sequence is TGTGCCTGCCTAGCGGGGAAAGCAGCGCCAGAGACCCAGTACTTC.

The J gene is TRBJ1-1, the V gene TRBV7-2; 10 bases map to TRBD1. The germline CDR1 and CDR2 sequences are SGHTA and FQGNSA. The trim removed 5 bases at V and 5 bases at J, leaving 5 bases unmatched. The CDR3 totals 14 residues. CDR3 in amino acids: CASSPDRGGTEAFF. Written as DNA, the CDR3 is TGTGCCAGCAGCCCGGACAGGGGGGGAACTGAAGCTTTCTTT. Full variable domain (outside the CDR3, taken from reference TRBV7-2 and TRBJ1-1): GAGVSQSPSNKVTEKGKDVELRCDPISGHTALYWYRQSLGQGLEFLIYFQGNSAPDKSGLPSDRFSAERTGGSVSTLTIQRTQQEDSAVYLCASSPDRGGTEAFFGQGTRLTVV.

This chain joins TRBV5-1 and TRBJ2-5, with D perhaps matching TRBD1 or TRBD2 (6 bases each). Germline V gene sequence: CDR1 SGHRS, CDR2 YFSETQ. V was clipped by 6 bases and J by 2 bases, with 14 bases between them. CDR3 length: 14 residues. CDR3 in amino acids: CASIRGLGQETQYF. DNA of the CDR3: TGCGCCAGCATCCGGGGGCTGGGGCAAGAGACCCAGTACTTC.

This clone was seen just once. The chain joins TRBV5-6 to TRBJ1-4, with D unclear. From germline, CDR1 is SGHDT and CDR2 YYEEEE. Trimming shortened V by 3 bases and J by 8 bases, and 5 bases separated the two germline ends. The CDR3 has 11 residues. The CDR3, as DNA: TGTGCCAGCAGCTCCTCGGAAAAACTGTTTTTT. It codes for CASSSSEKLFF.

The CDR3 DNA follows: TGTGCCAGCAGGGCCCACGGGGCATCCTACGAGCAGTACTTC. Translated, it gives CASRAHGASYEQYF. J is TRBJ2-7 and V is TRBV25-1; perhaps D is TRBD1 or TRBD2 (5 bases each). Germline CDR1 is MGHDK and CDR2 is SYGVNS. Trimming pared 6 bases from V and 1 base from J, leaving 13 bases between. CDR3 size: 14 residues.

The chain joins TRBV5-1 to TRBJ2-2; weak D call: TRBD1 (5 bases). The CDR3 contains 16 residues. In germline, CDR1 is SGHRS, CDR2 YFSETQ. V was pared by 0 bases and J by 2 bases, with 11 bases between. CDR3 residues: CASSLVPTDNTGELFF. The CDR3 DNA reads as TGCGCCAGCAGCTTGGTTCCGACAGATAACACCGGGGAGCTGTTTTTT.

The V gene is TRBV5-1, the J gene TRBJ2-7; 7 bases are a match to TRBD2. The CDR3 consists of 15 residues. J was trimmed by 0 bases and V by 2 bases; bases with no gene match: 5. Looked up from germline, CDR1 is SGHRS and CDR2 is YFSETQ. The CDR3 DNA is TGCGCCAGCAGCTTCAGCGGGACCTACTCCTACGAGCAGTACTTC. Translated: CASSFSGTYSYEQYF.

CDR3 region: CASSSKYTQGPYNEQFF. The DNA for the CDR3 is TGTGCCAGCAGCTCCAAATATACACAGGGGCCCTACAATGAGCAGTTCTTC. The chain couples TRBV11-3 to TRBJ2-1; 7 bases align to TRBD1. CDR3 size: 17 residues. V shed 4 bases, J shed 2 bases, and the junction held 11 bases outside the gene matches. In germline, CDR1 is SGHNT, CDR2 YENEEA. The full variable domain, in which reference TRBV11-3 and TRBJ2-1 provide the parts outside the CDR3, is EAGVVQSPRYKIIEKKQPVAFWCNPISGHNTLYWYLQNLGQGPELLIRYENEEAVDDSQLPKDRFSAERLKGVDSTLKIQPAELGDSAVYLCASSSKYTQGPYNEQFFGPGTRLTVL.

This chain uses TRBV29-1 with TRBJ2-1, with D possibly being TRBD1 or TRBD2 (6 bases each). Germline-derived CDR1 and CDR2 are SQVTM and ANQGSEA. Deletions cut 5 bases from V and 4 bases from J, with 24 bases between. The CDR3 extends over 17 amino acids. The CDR3: CSVQGPEGQGIYNEQFF. The CDR3 region has the DNA TGCAGCGTTCAAGGTCCGGAGGGGCAGGGGATATACAATGAGCAGTTCTTC.

This clone was seen a handful of times. CDR3 in DNA: TGTGCCAGTACCCCTTACAGGGACGTGAACACTGAAGCTTTCTTT. Translation: CASTPYRDVNTEAFF. The rearrangement joins TRBV19 to TRBJ1-1, with D perhaps matching TRBD1 (6 bases). The CDR3 extends over 15 amino acids. V gave up 7 bases and J gave up 0 bases, with 15 bases separating them. Germline V gene lookup returns CDR1 LNHDA and CDR2 SQIVND (reference sequence).

The gene calls are TRBV28 and TRBJ1-1; a possible D gene is TRBD1 (5 bases). CDR3 length: 15 amino acids. The V and J ends lost 2 bases and 7 bases respectively, with 17 bases between them. Germline CDR1 reads MDHEN; CDR2 reads SYDVKM. This chain's CDR3 is CASSLGGVGVIEAFF. CDR3 DNA: TGTGCCAGCAGTTTAGGGGGTGTTGGGGTAATTGAAGCTTTCTTT.

The chain carries TRBV6-6 and TRBJ2-7, with 9 positions matching TRBD2. CDR1 and CDR2 from the germline V gene are MNHNY and SVGAGI (reference sequence). Trimming cost V 5 bases and J 6 bases; bases outside gene matches: 8. This CDR3 region has 14 residues. CDR3 DNA: TGTGCCAGCAGTACGGGACTAGCTTTTTCCGAGCAGTACTTC. It specifies CASSTGLAFSEQYF.

The V and J genes are TRBV7-8 and TRBJ2-6; 9 nucleotides align to TRBD2. V lost 4 bases, J lost 4 bases, and 11 bases stayed unmatched. In germline, CDR1 is SGHVS, CDR2 FQNEAQ. The CDR3 totals 18 residues. The CDR3 is CASSSLAGGLGGANVLTF. The CDR3 region has the DNA TGTGCCAGCAGCTCACTGGCGGGAGGGCTAGGGGGGGCCAACGTCCTGACTTTC.

This clone was found a few times. The chain is built from TRBV19 and TRBJ2-1; 9 bases are a match to TRBD1. J lost 1 base, V lost 2 bases, and 6 bases had no gene match. CDR1 and CDR2 (germline): LNHDA, SQIVND (reference sequence). This CDR3 is built from 17 residues. The chain's CDR3 is CASSIRQGVGSYNEQFF. The CDR3 DNA follows: TGTGCCAGTAGTATAAGACAGGGGGTGGGTTCCTACAATGAGCAGTTCTTC.

The chain links TRBV2 to TRBJ1-5; 7 positions match TRBD1. Germline V gene data show CDR1 as SNHLY and CDR2 as FYNNEI. Trimming cost V 7 bases and J 0 bases; bases outside gene matches: 3. The CDR3 totals 14 residues. CDR3 sequence reads: CASTGGDSNQPQHF. CDR3 nucleotides: TGTGCCAGCACAGGGGGGGATAGCAATCAGCCCCAGCATTTT. The entire variable domain, with the rest obtained from reference TRBV2 and TRBJ1-5, is as follows: EPEVTQTPSHQVTQMGQEVILRCVPISNHLYFYWYRQILGQKVEFLVSFYNNEISEKSEIFDDQFSVERPDGSNFTLKIRSTKLEDSAMYFCASTGGDSNQPQHFGDGTRLSIL.

The chain has TRBV11-3 and TRBJ2-1, with D unclear. CDR1 and CDR2 (germline): SGHNT, YENEEA. The CDR3 covers 15 residues. Between the trimmed V and J ends, which lost 1 base and 0 bases, there was a span of 7 bases. CDR3 residues: CASSLGPGSYNEQFF. CDR3 DNA sequence: TGTGCCAGCAGCTTAGGCCCAGGCTCCTACAATGAGCAGTTCTTC.

The V gene is TRBV5-4, the J gene TRBJ2-3; tentative D call: TRBD2 (6 bases). The germline V gene encodes CDR1 SGHNT and CDR2 YYREEE (reference sequence). The V and J ends lost 1 base and 4 bases respectively, with 16 bases between them. There are 16 residues in the CDR3. The CDR3: CASSLSGLMDSDTQYF. DNA of the CDR3: TGTGCCAGCAGCTTGTCGGGACTCATGGACTCAGATACGCAGTATTTT.

This clone was detected once. The V call is TRBV19, the J call TRBJ2-5; possible D gene TRBD1, 6 bases. This CDR3 is built from 13 residues. Germline-derived CDR1 and CDR2 are LNHDA and SQIVND (reference sequence). V shed 5 bases and J shed 4 bases, with 11 bases lying between them. The CDR3 sequence is CASSRQALETQYF. CDR3 in DNA: TGTGCCAGTAGTCGACAGGCGCTAGAGACCCAGTACTTC.

This chain links TRBV28 with TRBJ2-3, with TRBD1 identical over 12 bases. Trimming at V came to 5 bases and at J to 6 bases, leaving 9 bases not matched to a gene. This CDR3 is 16 amino acids long. The V gene's germline CDR1 is MDHEN and CDR2 SYDVKM. The chain's CDR3 is CASSAAGTGGEDTQYF. The CDR3 region has the DNA TGTGCCAGCAGTGCCGCCGGGACAGGGGGCGAGGATACGCAGTATTTT.